This TCR beta chain came from a study of blood T cell repertoires in COVID-19. In the study overall: There were acute and convalescent COVID-19 samples, and they came from the United States, Italy and Spain. PBMCs, B-cell-depleted T cells, or T cells provided the cDNA or gDNA that made up the material.

Authors' analysis steps: Scientists estimated how many nucleated cells there were by amplifying reference gene primers. Profiling relied on immunoSEQ multiplex PCR, and the TCRdb table lists in-frame clones only, not all of them. V and J calls and clone size come straight from that table; D and trimming were deduced from the DNA. The profile covers a few hundred thousand clones, with roughly nine tenths appearing a single time and approximately 4% taken by the ten largest. From germline, CDR1 is SGHDT and CDR2 YYEEEE. The V and J ends lost 0 bases and 2 bases respectively, with 6 bases between them. CDR3 length: 13 amino acids.

The clonotype originates from a man aged 18 to 35 with active or convalescent COVID-19. The chain recombines TRBV5-6 with TRBJ2-7, with no clear D. The sequenced sample consisted of peripheral blood. The CDR3, as DNA: TGTGCCAGCAGCTTGGATGGCCCCTACGAGCAGTACTTC. Protein sequence: CASSLDGPYEQYF.